The entry below gives a single TCR beta chain sequence along with its context. Its antigen is as yet unknown. The data were obtained in a study of CD8 T cells in ankylosing spondylitis. Overall study findings and caveats: Researchers reportedly found disease-linked clones significantly enriched in matched ankylosing spondylitis synovial fluid. Ankylosing spondylitis blood appeared to carry a characteristic TCR beta motif of roughly 8 highly homologous variants.

Each CDR3 protein is one row after TCRdb ran MiXCR on the 5' RACE reads. Among under 950,000 distinct CDR3 sequences, around 20% were seen once, and the ten largest hold roughly a fifth. Germline trimming cut 5 bases from V and 3 bases from J; bases unmatched to any gene: 7. The CDR3 runs 14 residues. Germline assignment: CDR1 SGHAT and CDR2 FQNNGV. The sequence was obtained from a male donor with ankylosing spondylitis. V usage is TRBV11-2 and J usage is TRBJ2-7; 7 nucleotides line up with TRBD1. The sample was blood, either unsorted or a sorted T cell fraction (not recorded which). This chain's CDR3 is CASSDRVGFYEQYF. The CDR3 DNA sequence: TGTGCCAGCAGCGACAGGGTAGGTTTCTACGAGCAGTACTTC.